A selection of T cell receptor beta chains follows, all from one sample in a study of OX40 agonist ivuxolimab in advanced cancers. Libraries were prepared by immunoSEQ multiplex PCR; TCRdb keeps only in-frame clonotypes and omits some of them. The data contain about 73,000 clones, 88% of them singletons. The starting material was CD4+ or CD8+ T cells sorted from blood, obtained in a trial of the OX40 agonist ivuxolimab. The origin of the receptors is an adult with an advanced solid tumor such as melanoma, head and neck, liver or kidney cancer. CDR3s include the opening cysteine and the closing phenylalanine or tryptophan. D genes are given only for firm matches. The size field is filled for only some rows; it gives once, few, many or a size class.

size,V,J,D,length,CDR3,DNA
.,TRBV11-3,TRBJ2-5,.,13,CASSLVDGETQYF,TGTGCCAGCAGCTTAGTTGACGGAGAGACCCAGTACTTC
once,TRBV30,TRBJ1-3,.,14,CAWDPKGSGNTIYF,TGTGCCTGGGACCCGAAAGGGTCTGGAAACACCATATATTTT
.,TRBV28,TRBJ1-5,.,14,CASSRGNRYQPQHF,TGTGCCAGCAGCCGGGGGAACAGATATCAGCCCCAGCATTTT
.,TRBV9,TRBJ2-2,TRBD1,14,CASSSRTGSGELFF,TGTGCCAGCAGCTCCCGGACAGGGTCCGGGGAGCTGTTTTTT
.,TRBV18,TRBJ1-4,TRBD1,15,CASSRDRDTNEKLFF,TGTGCCAGCTCACGGGACAGGGACACAAATGAAAAACTGTTTTTT
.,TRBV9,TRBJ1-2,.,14,CASTVAPERYGYTF,TGTGCCAGCACCGTAGCCCCGGAGCGCTATGGCTACACCTTC
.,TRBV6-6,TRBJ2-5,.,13,CASSPGQQETQYF,TGTGCCAGCAGCCCCGGCCAACAAGAGACCCAGTACTTC
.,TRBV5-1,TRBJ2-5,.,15,CASSPGRGAQETQYF,TGCGCCAGCAGCCCGGGTAGGGGGGCCCAAGAGACCCAGTACTTC
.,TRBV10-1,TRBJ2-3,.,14,CASSGGLFTDTQYF,TGCGCCAGCAGTGGGGGATTATTCACAGATACGCAGTATTTT
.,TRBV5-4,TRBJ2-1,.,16,CASSPPGAGNYNEQFF,TGTGCCAGCAGTCCCCCCGGCGCGGGGAACTACAATGAGCAGTTCTTC
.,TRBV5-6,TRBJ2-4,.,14,CASSLGGPGSIQYF,TGTGCCAGCAGCTTGGGGGGACCCGGGTCCATTCAGTACTTC
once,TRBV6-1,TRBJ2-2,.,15,CASRRTGANTGELFF,TGTGCCAGCAGAAGGACGGGAGCCAACACCGGGGAGCTGTTTTTT
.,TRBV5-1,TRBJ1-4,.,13,CASSWALEGKLFF,TGCGCCAGCAGCTGGGCCTTGGAGGGGAAACTGTTTTTT
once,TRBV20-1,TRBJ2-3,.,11,CSASGLAEQYF,TGCAGTGCTAGCGGGCTAGCCGAGCAGTATTTT
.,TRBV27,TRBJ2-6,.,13,CASRISGANVLTF,TGTGCCAGCAGGATCTCTGGGGCCAACGTCCTGACTTTC
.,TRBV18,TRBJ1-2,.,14,CASSPGGLNYGYTF,TGTGCCAGCTCACCTGGGGGACTGAACTATGGCTACACCTTC